The entry that follows covers one TCR beta chain sequence. It has no known antigen specificity. No clone much larger than this one lies a single base away; base qualities are absent. There are 16 amino acids in the CDR3, from cysteine to phenylalanine inclusive. Only CDR3 DNA remains: 48 bases, in frame from the first base. From the germline V gene (reference sequence), CDR1 is LNHDA and CDR2 is SQIVND. V lost 5 bases and J lost 9 bases; the stretch between them is 23 bases long. This sample is part of a study of cytomegalovirus exposure and HLA in healthy donors (dated 2017 in TCRdb). Background on the whole study: According to an earlier analysis of 550 to 750 of the donors, 150 million to 200 million T cells yielded roughly 110 million unique TCR beta sequences and approximately 280 Gb of sequence data. To decide whether each TCR beta V gene segment behaved as functional or pseudogenic, an earlier analysis of approximately 620 of the donors relied on high-throughput TCR beta sequencing. About 310 gigabases of sequencing data and roughly 90 million unique TCR sequences were included in an early release covering roughly 600 HLA-typed donors. A separate validation cohort of 100 to 150 different subjects was used in addition to the 666-subject first cohort. Among around 400 genotyped donors of the cohort, an average of approximately 240,000 unique TCR beta nucleotide sequences was sequenced per donor, of which about 19% were non-productive. Of the approximately 370 genotyped donors, 75% to 85% were placed in the genetic ancestry cluster associated with self-reported Caucasian donors. All discovery cohort repertoires had been generated on a single sequencing platform. Using immunosequencing, the study profiled T cell repertoires from 500 to 800 subjects and related those repertoires to cytomegalovirus serostatus. The study aimed to test whether cataloging public T cell receptors could reveal signatures of past pathogen exposure. Alongside the repertoire data, information on donor age, sex, ethnicity and CMV serostatus was compiled. Because of strong linkage in the cohort, five DR-DQ haplotypes were treated as single units for association and clustering. To predict cytomegalovirus infection status, the study brought together high-throughput TCR immunosequencing, statistical association of individual TCRs with disease status, and machine learning. A later analysis re-examined previously published TCR beta repertoires from more than 600 donors and added high-resolution HLA genotyping to investigate patterns of TCR occurrence. In the later analysis, no new phenotypic data were used to find candidate immune exposures; instead, reliance was placed on TCR beta sequences and their occurrence across donors. HLA typing covered class I and class II loci at four-digit resolution. Typing coverage differed by locus: A, B, C, DRB1 and DQB1 were typed in roughly 620-640 donors, DQA1 in around 500, DPA1 in 600 to 610, and DPB1 in 400 to 490. A later genetic analysis used genome-wide SNP genotypes for 398 of the 666 donors, treating that subset as a discovery cohort.

The paper's findings and limits, for the study overall: In a later analysis, most CMV-associated TCR beta chains were found to appear HLA-restricted, with HLA associations seemingly driven largely by CMV exposure. In an earlier analysis of several hundred of the donors, most TCR beta V segments were observed in productive rearrangements about 87% or about 30% of the time, broadly matching IMGT annotations. CMV serostatus was the only immune exposure information available for the cohort. A cluster of highly shared sequence variants was judged likely to represent a technical artifact of the sequencing pipeline. Compared with the approximately 720-donor mean, donors in an Asian-associated ancestry cluster had fewer N-insertions in productive TCRs, according to a later genetic analysis. HLA typing was unavailable for some donors at each locus, so association tests used only the typed subset. The classifier was reported to diagnose cytomegalovirus status with high specificity and sensitivity in both the original and validation cohorts. When HLA alleles, especially DR and DQ, strongly co-occurred, TCR associations were difficult to assign to individual alleles. In a later analysis, the rate of TCR association differed among HLA loci, with DRB1 alleles having the most associated TCRs and HLA-C alleles having the fewest. A further reported finding was that TCR beta sequences accurately predicted the HLA-A and HLA-B alleles for most subjects in the first cohort. A later analysis found that HLA-associated TCR beta chains were more clonally expanded and had lower generation probabilities than equally common non-associated chains. According to the authors, the approach could potentially be generalized to other disease states and immunological phenotypes. According to a later analysis, parvovirus B19, influenza, CMV and Epstein-Barr virus appeared linked to several top co-occurrence clusters. A few of the identified cytomegalovirus-associated TCR beta chains were confirmed in vitro to be specific for cytomegalovirus antigens. Roughly 17 rarely observed V segments, including chromosome 9 orphons, were excluded from the earlier analysis of just under 600 of the donors because counts were too low. Roughly uniform sequencing depth across donors was assumed in presence/absence analyses, although this assumption may not hold. An association between a missense DCLRE1C variant and V-gene and J-gene trimming of TCR beta chains was found in a later genetic analysis and replicated in an independent cohort. A later analysis associated about 16,000 TCR beta sequences with specific HLA alleles at a false discovery rate of 0.05. In the study, approximately 160 TCR beta chains were listed as associated with cytomegalovirus. While some public TCRs were present in many individuals, most TCR sequences turned up only very rarely across donors. Linkage disequilibrium might explain the correlated functional status among segregating V segments, but an unknown experimental factor could not be excluded. Some IMGT-functional V segments, including TRBV6-2 and TRBV6-3, could not be told apart with the 87-base-pair reads, so those segments were excluded. This cohort had only TCR beta chains sequenced, and the lack of alpha or paired-chain data limited which features could be detected.

In total, approximately 610 healthy bone marrow donors made up the cohort. At the time of sampling, all cohort members were nominally healthy, though unrecorded immune exposures were likely present. The donor tested CMV seronegative and was one of the 352 seronegative cohort members. A peripheral blood sample was provided by each donor, and peripheral blood mononuclear cells were used for TCR beta sequencing. Genomic DNA extraction from the blood cell samples was performed with the Qiagen DNeasy Blood Extraction Kit. Receptor amplification or capture employed the immunoSEQ multiplex PCR assay. The multiplex PCR relied on a mix of 60 forward primers for TCR Vbeta segments and 13 reverse primers for TCR Jbeta segments. A multiplex PCR assay on genomic DNA amplified the CDR3 region of rearranged TCR beta genes. The amplified TCR beta libraries were sequenced on the Illumina HiSeq System as 87-base-pair reads. Under the source paper's analysis protocol: Across the roughly 670 repertoires, a later analysis counted some 80 million unique TCR beta chains, approximately 12 million of which were shared by at least two donors. Raw reads were error-corrected and collapsed into unique sequences with a nearest-neighbor algorithm that merged closely related sequences to remove PCR and sequencing errors. Alignment of CDR3 sequences to IMGT reference sequences was used to assign V, D and J gene segments. Each retained sequence needed at least a six-nucleotide match to both a V gene segment and a J gene segment. A rearrangement counted as productive if the CDR3 had no stop codons and remained in frame with V and J, and every other rearrangement counted as non-productive. Following IMGT convention, CDR3 was defined as the stretch from the second conserved V-encoded cysteine to the conserved J-encoded phenylalanine. The earlier analysis of about 530 of the donors excluded any sequence lacking an unambiguous match to a single V gene segment. An earlier analysis of a few hundred of the donors classified V segments as functional when productive rearrangements were above 56.7% and as segregating when the standard deviation between donors was above 5%. A statistical classification framework was built for diagnosing cytomegalovirus status from the catalog of TCR beta chain sequences. A later analysis assigned V and J genes by comparing TCR nucleotide sequences with IMGT/GENE-DB human TR gene sequences. In a later analysis, CDR3 sequences and most-parsimonious VDJ recombination scenarios were assigned using the TCRdist pipeline. In a later analysis, every TCR beta chain was defined by the combination of its CDR3 amino acid sequence and its V-gene family, and reads without a unique V-gene family were dropped. In a later analysis, around 650 highly shared, low-generation-probability nucleotide sequences were removed to address suspected cross-contamination and a sequencing artifact. A later analysis calculated a clonal expansion index for each public chain from normalized within-repertoire ranks of inferred template counts. In a later analysis, generation probabilities were computed using a VDJ recombination model fitted to out-of-frame rearrangements, and the results were checked against IGoR. In a later analysis, TCR-TCR, TCR-HLA and TCR-CMV co-occurrence was scored with hypergeometric tests, and a repertoire-size bias correction was applied to TCR pairs. To estimate false discovery rates, a later analysis permuted the HLA or CMV assignments 20 times. In a later analysis, co-occurring TCRs were grouped using DBSCAN, and TCRdist sequence similarity was added for clustering within HLA-allele-positive subsets. For co-occurrence clustering, repertoires with fewer than 30,000 or more than 120,000 public chains were excluded, along with roughly 5 repertoires with anomalous nucleotide sharing. The clones in this table, taken by TCRdb from immuneACCESS, are in-frame only. Not every clone is retained; where verified, under half of the shortfall comes from an unresolved V gene, and the cause of the rest is unknown. That table is the source of V, J and clone size, and D and trimming were worked out from the DNA. In all, the sample holds some 160,000 clones, and around 78% of those were seen once. The leading ten clones occupy around 1.5% of the sample.

The TCR comes from a middle-aged man in good health and CMV-seronegative. Rearrangement joined TRBV19 to TRBJ1-5, and possibly TRBD1, on 5 matching bases. The sequenced sample consisted of PBMCs. DNA sequence: TGTGCCAGTAGTCCCCAAGGCGGGACCGGGGTGGGGCCCCAGCATTTT. Its coded protein is CASSPQGGTGVGPQHF.